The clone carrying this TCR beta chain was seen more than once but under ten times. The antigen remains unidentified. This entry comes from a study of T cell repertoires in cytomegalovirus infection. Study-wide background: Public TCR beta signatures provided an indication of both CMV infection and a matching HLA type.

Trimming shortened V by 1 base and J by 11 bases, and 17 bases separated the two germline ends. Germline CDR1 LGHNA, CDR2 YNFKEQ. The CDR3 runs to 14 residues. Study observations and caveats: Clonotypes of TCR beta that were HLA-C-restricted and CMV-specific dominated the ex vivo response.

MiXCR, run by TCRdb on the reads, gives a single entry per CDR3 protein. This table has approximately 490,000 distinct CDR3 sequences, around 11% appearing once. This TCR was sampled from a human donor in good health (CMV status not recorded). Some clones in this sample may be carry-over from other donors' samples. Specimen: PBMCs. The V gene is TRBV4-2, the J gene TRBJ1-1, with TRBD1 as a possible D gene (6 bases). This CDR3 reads CASSQADSSQVAFF. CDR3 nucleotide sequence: TGTGCCAGCAGCCAAGCGGACAGCTCTCAGGTCGCTTTCTTT.